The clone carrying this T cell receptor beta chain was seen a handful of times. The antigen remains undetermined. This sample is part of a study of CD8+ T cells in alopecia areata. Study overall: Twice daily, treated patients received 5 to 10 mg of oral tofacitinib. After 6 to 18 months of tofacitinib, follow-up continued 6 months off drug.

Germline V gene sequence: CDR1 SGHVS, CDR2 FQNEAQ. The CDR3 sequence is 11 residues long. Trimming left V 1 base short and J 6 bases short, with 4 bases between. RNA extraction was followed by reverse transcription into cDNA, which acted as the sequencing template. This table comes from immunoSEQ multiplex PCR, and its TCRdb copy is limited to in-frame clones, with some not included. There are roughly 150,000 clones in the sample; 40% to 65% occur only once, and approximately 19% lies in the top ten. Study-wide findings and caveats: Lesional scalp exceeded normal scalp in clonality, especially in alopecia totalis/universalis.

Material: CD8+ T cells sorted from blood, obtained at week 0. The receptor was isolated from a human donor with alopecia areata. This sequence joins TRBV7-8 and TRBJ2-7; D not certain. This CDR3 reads CASSLGREQYF. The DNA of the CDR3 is TGTGCCAGCAGCTTAGGTCGCGAGCAGTACTTC.